Listed below are T cell receptor beta chains from one sample, sequenced in a study of cytotoxic CD8 clonotypes in ibrutinib-treated CLL. The assay was immunoSEQ multiplex PCR, and TCRdb's table has in-frame clones only and misses some. The sample contains about 24,000 clones, just under 80% of which appear only once. This sample comprised PBMCs, obtained before ibrutinib treatment. Receptor source: a human donor with chronic lymphocytic leukemia. Both conserved end residues are part of each CDR3. The D gene is left open where the match is weak. Clone size is stated in some rows and not others, as once, few, many or a class when expanded.

clone_size: NA
v_call: TRBV11-2
d_call: TRBD1
j_call: TRBJ1-2
cdr3_length: 14
cdr3_nt: TGTGCCAGCAGGACGACAGGGGGCGGCTATGGCTACACCTTC
cdr3_aa: CASRTTGGGYGYTF

clone_size: NA
v_call: TRBV6-1
d_call: TRBD2
j_call: TRBJ2-1
cdr3_length: 15
cdr3_nt: TGTGCCAGCAGCGCCAACAGCGGGAGAACCATCCAGCAGTTCTTC
cdr3_aa: CASSANSGRTIQQFF

clone_size: NA
v_call: TRBV6-6
d_call: NA
j_call: TRBJ1-5
cdr3_length: 12
cdr3_nt: TGTGCCAGCAGGGGACGCAATCAGCCCCAGCATTTT
cdr3_aa: CASRGRNQPQHF

clone_size: NA
v_call: TRBV21-1
d_call: NA
j_call: TRBJ1-3
cdr3_length: 15
cdr3_nt: TGTGCCAGCTCGAAAGATACCCCCTCTGGAAACACCATATATTTT
cdr3_aa: CASSKDTPSGNTIYF

clone_size: NA
v_call: TRBV5-1
d_call: NA
j_call: TRBJ2-3
cdr3_length: 14
cdr3_nt: TGCGCCAGCAGCTTGGGCTCTTTCACAGATACGCAGTATTTT
cdr3_aa: CASSLGSFTDTQYF

clone_size: few
v_call: TRBV7-2
d_call: TRBD2
j_call: TRBJ2-1
cdr3_length: 15
cdr3_nt: TGTGCCAGCAGCACGGGACTAGCGGGGTACAATGAGCAGTTCTTC
cdr3_aa: CASSTGLAGYNEQFF

clone_size: few
v_call: TRBV29-1
d_call: NA
j_call: TRBJ1-5
cdr3_length: 12
cdr3_nt: TGCAGCGTTGTAGGGCCTGATCAGCCCCAGCATTTT
cdr3_aa: CSVVGPDQPQHF

clone_size: NA
v_call: TRBV5-6
d_call: NA
j_call: TRBJ2-5
cdr3_length: 14
cdr3_nt: TGTGCCAGCAGCTTGGAGGGTAGCGTGGGGACCCAGTACTTC
cdr3_aa: CASSLEGSVGTQYF

clone_size: few
v_call: TRBV29-1
d_call: NA
j_call: TRBJ1-5
cdr3_length: 13
cdr3_nt: TGCAGCGCCCAGTATGGGGGCAATCAGCCCCAGCATTTT
cdr3_aa: CSAQYGGNQPQHF

clone_size: few
v_call: TRBV10-2
d_call: NA
j_call: TRBJ1-5
cdr3_length: 13
cdr3_nt: TGCGCCAGCAAAGAAACAGGGAATCAGCCCCAGCATTTT
cdr3_aa: CASKETGNQPQHF

clone_size: NA
v_call: TRBV30
d_call: NA
j_call: TRBJ1-6
cdr3_length: 13
cdr3_nt: TGTGCCTGGGTCCGGGACCATAATTCACCCCTCCACTTT
cdr3_aa: CAWVRDHNSPLHF

clone_size: NA
v_call: TRBV6-6
d_call: NA
j_call: TRBJ2-1
cdr3_length: 11
cdr3_nt: TGTGCCAGCAGTTCCGACAATGAGCAGTTCTTC
cdr3_aa: CASSSDNEQFF

clone_size: NA
v_call: TRBV5-1
d_call: TRBD2
j_call: TRBJ2-1
cdr3_length: 16
cdr3_nt: TGCGCCAGCTCTGCTGGACTAGCGGGACCCTACAATGAGCAGTTCTTC
cdr3_aa: CASSAGLAGPYNEQFF

clone_size: NA
v_call: TRBV18
d_call: TRBD1
j_call: TRBJ2-6
cdr3_length: 17
cdr3_nt: TGTGCCAGCTCACCAGGGACAGGGAGCTCTGGGGCCAACGTCCTGACTTTC
cdr3_aa: CASSPGTGSSGANVLTF

clone_size: NA
v_call: TRBV30
d_call: TRBD2
j_call: TRBJ2-1
cdr3_length: 15
cdr3_nt: TGTGCCTGGAGTTGGACTAGCGGGAGGTTAAATGAGCAGTTCTTC
cdr3_aa: CAWSWTSGRLNEQFF

clone_size: NA
v_call: TRBV7-9
d_call: TRBD1
j_call: TRBJ1-1
cdr3_length: 13
cdr3_nt: TGTGCCAGCAGCCAGGGGGGTTCGGGTGAAGCTTTCTTT
cdr3_aa: CASSQGGSGEAFF

clone_size: NA
v_call: TRBV5-5
d_call: NA
j_call: TRBJ1-2
cdr3_length: 16
cdr3_nt: TGTGCCAGCAGCCCGGGAGAGCCAGCTGATAACTATGGCTACACCTTC
cdr3_aa: CASSPGEPADNYGYTF

clone_size: NA
v_call: TRBV5-4
d_call: NA
j_call: TRBJ1-1
cdr3_length: 14
cdr3_nt: TGTGCCAGCAGCTTAGGGGGGCTGAACACTGAAGCTTTCTTT
cdr3_aa: CASSLGGLNTEAFF

clone_size: NA
v_call: TRBV6-5
d_call: NA
j_call: TRBJ2-1
cdr3_length: 11
cdr3_nt: TGTGCCAGCAGTTACAGGGCTGAGCAGTTCTTC
cdr3_aa: CASSYRAEQFF

clone_size: NA
v_call: TRBV7-2
d_call: NA
j_call: TRBJ1-5
cdr3_length: 15
cdr3_nt: TGTGCCAGCAGCTTAGTTCGGGGGGCGCGCCAGCCCCAGCATTTT
cdr3_aa: CASSLVRGARQPQHF

clone_size: NA
v_call: TRBV4-2
d_call: NA
j_call: TRBJ1-2
cdr3_length: 14
cdr3_nt: TGTGCCAGCAGCCAAGATTTCAGCAGCTGGGGCTACACCTTC
cdr3_aa: CASSQDFSSWGYTF

clone_size: NA
v_call: TRBV5-6
d_call: NA
j_call: TRBJ1-1
cdr3_length: 17
cdr3_nt: TGTGCCAGCAGCTTGAGCCCGGCGGACAGTATTAACACTGAAGCTTTCTTT
cdr3_aa: CASSLSPADSINTEAFF

clone_size: NA
v_call: TRBV7-9
d_call: NA
j_call: TRBJ2-5
cdr3_length: 16
cdr3_nt: TGTGCCAGCAGCTCGCAAGGCCCTAGCTGGCAAGAGACCCAGTACTTC
cdr3_aa: CASSSQGPSWQETQYF

clone_size: NA
v_call: TRBV7-2
d_call: NA
j_call: TRBJ2-4
cdr3_length: 13
cdr3_nt: TGTGCCAGCAACCAGGGACTCCAAAACATTCAGTACTTC
cdr3_aa: CASNQGLQNIQYF

clone_size: few
v_call: TRBV18
d_call: NA
j_call: TRBJ2-1
cdr3_length: 15
cdr3_nt: TGTGCCAGCTCACCGGGCCGGGAGTCTTACTACGAGCAGTTCTTC
cdr3_aa: CASSPGRESYYEQFF

clone_size: NA
v_call: TRBV5-1
d_call: TRBD1
j_call: TRBJ2-2
cdr3_length: 15
cdr3_nt: TGCGCCAGCAGCTCGGGACAGGGCGACACCGGGGAGCTGTTTTTT
cdr3_aa: CASSSGQGDTGELFF

clone_size: NA
v_call: TRBV5-1
d_call: NA
j_call: TRBJ2-3
cdr3_length: 16
cdr3_nt: TGCGCCAGCAGCGACGTACAGGGTCGGGACACAGATACGCAGTATTTT
cdr3_aa: CASSDVQGRDTDTQYF

clone_size: NA
v_call: TRBV11-3
d_call: TRBD2
j_call: TRBJ2-1
cdr3_length: 15
cdr3_nt: TGTGCCAGCAGCTTATGGGGGGGAGAGGGAAATGAGCAGTTCTTC
cdr3_aa: CASSLWGGEGNEQFF

clone_size: NA
v_call: TRBV18
d_call: NA
j_call: TRBJ1-2
cdr3_length: 13
cdr3_nt: TGTGCCAGCTCACCTGTGACAGAGGGTGGCTACACCTTC
cdr3_aa: CASSPVTEGGYTF

clone_size: NA
v_call: TRBV6-1
d_call: TRBD2
j_call: TRBJ2-5
cdr3_length: 15
cdr3_nt: TGTGCCAGCACTTGGTCTAGCGGGATTAGGGAGACCCAGTACTTC
cdr3_aa: CASTWSSGIRETQYF

clone_size: NA
v_call: TRBV11-3
d_call: TRBD1
j_call: TRBJ2-2
cdr3_length: 14
cdr3_nt: TGTGCCAGCAGCTCAGGGGGAATCACCGGGGAGCTGTTTTTT
cdr3_aa: CASSSGGITGELFF

clone_size: once
v_call: TRBV27
d_call: TRBD2
j_call: TRBJ2-3
cdr3_length: 14
cdr3_nt: TGTGCCAGCAGTCGGCGGGAGGGAACAGATACGCAGTATTTT
cdr3_aa: CASSRREGTDTQYF

clone_size: NA
v_call: TRBV6-5
d_call: NA
j_call: TRBJ2-1
cdr3_length: 14
cdr3_nt: TGTGCCAGCAGCCACTCGGCAGGGAGTAGTGAGCAGTTCTTC
cdr3_aa: CASSHSAGSSEQFF

clone_size: few
v_call: TRBV5-4
d_call: NA
j_call: TRBJ2-7
cdr3_length: 12
cdr3_nt: TGTGCCAGCAGCCCGAATTCGTACGAGCAGTACTTC
cdr3_aa: CASSPNSYEQYF

clone_size: NA
v_call: TRBV7-3
d_call: TRBD2
j_call: TRBJ2-1
cdr3_length: 16
cdr3_nt: TGTGCCAGCAGCTTAGGCCCGGGACTAGCGGGACCCGAGCAGTTCTTC
cdr3_aa: CASSLGPGLAGPEQFF

clone_size: NA
v_call: TRBV25-1
d_call: NA
j_call: TRBJ2-1
cdr3_length: 16
cdr3_nt: TGTGCCAGCAGTGAATTGGCTAGGGGAGGAGGGGATGAGCAGTTCTTC
cdr3_aa: CASSELARGGGDEQFF

clone_size: NA
v_call: TRBV28
d_call: TRBD1
j_call: TRBJ1-2
cdr3_length: 11
cdr3_nt: TGTGCCAGCCTCGACAGGGCTGGCTACACCTTC
cdr3_aa: CASLDRAGYTF

clone_size: NA
v_call: TRBV9
d_call: NA
j_call: TRBJ1-4
cdr3_length: 15
cdr3_nt: TGTGCCAGCAGCGTCGGTCCGGCAACTAATGAAAAACTGTTTTTT
cdr3_aa: CASSVGPATNEKLFF

clone_size: NA
v_call: TRBV6-6
d_call: NA
j_call: TRBJ1-1
cdr3_length: 13
cdr3_nt: TGTGCCAGCAGTTCCGGGGTCAACACTGAAGCTTTCTTT
cdr3_aa: CASSSGVNTEAFF

clone_size: NA
v_call: TRBV28
d_call: TRBD2
j_call: TRBJ2-1
cdr3_length: 17
cdr3_nt: TGTGCCAGCAGTTTACCTAAGCGGGACTCCCCCTACAATGAGCAGTTCTTC
cdr3_aa: CASSLPKRDSPYNEQFF

clone_size: NA
v_call: TRBV9
d_call: NA
j_call: TRBJ1-1
cdr3_length: 15
cdr3_nt: TGTGCCAGCAGCGTTCTACAGGGTCGGGTCACTGAAGCTTTCTTT
cdr3_aa: CASSVLQGRVTEAFF

clone_size: NA
v_call: TRBV2
d_call: TRBD2
j_call: TRBJ2-1
cdr3_length: 14
cdr3_nt: TGTGCCAGCAGTGAACTAGCGGGAGGGAATGAGCAGTTCTTC
cdr3_aa: CASSELAGGNEQFF